The T cell receptor beta chain described here comes from a study of beta chain features in type 1 diabetes. Points on this clone: As yet, its antigen is unknown. This same CDR3 is encoded by further DNA sequences in the sample.

Study observations and caveats: TCRB CDR3s were moderately but significantly shorter in Type 1 diabetes patients in all four CD4+ subsets. The question of HLA type influencing TCRB rearrangement was one that remained unresolved here. Naive, central memory and Treg TCRB repertoires seemed to resemble each other more closely in patients than they did in healthy donors.

V was trimmed by 3 bases and J by 1 base, leaving 1 base between them. The germline V gene has CDR1 DFQATT and CDR2 SNEGSKA (reference sequence). The CDR3 runs to 11 residues. Expressed TCRB transcripts were sequenced, since all the RNA that had been isolated was reverse transcribed. Some clones are missing from TCRdb's copy, which holds only in-frame ones; the method was immunoSEQ multiplex PCR. Of roughly 730,000 clones listed, around 15% were seen once; the top ten hold less than 0.025%. Material: naive CD4+ T cells from blood. This TCR was recovered from a young man with type 1 diabetes. The chain links TRBV20-1 to TRBJ1-3; D remains ambiguous. The CDR3: CSARSGNTIYF. The CDR3 bases are TGCAGTGCTAGGTCTGGAAACACCATATATTTT.